These 24 T cell receptor beta chains were all obtained from the same sample, sequenced in a study of T cells in localized non-small cell lung cancer. Assay used: immunoSEQ multiplex PCR; TCRdb lists only in-frame clones, some missing. The profile shows nearly 35,000 clones, 80% to 95% of them singletons. Sequenced here: peripheral blood mononuclear cells, sampled before any cancer treatment. These receptors originate from an older female donor with stage II lung adenocarcinoma.

The V gene is TRBV30, the J gene TRBJ1-6; 10 bases match TRBD1. Germline V gene lookup returns CDR1 GTSNPN and CDR2 SVGIG (reference sequence). This CDR3 has 14 amino acids. V shed 2 bases and J 8 bases; nucleotides not matched to a gene: 3. CDR3 bases: TGTGCCTGGAGTACAGGACAGGGGGATTCACCCCTCCACTTT. Protein sequence: CAWSTGQGDSPLHF.

The rearrangement links TRBV7-2 to TRBJ2-3; 10 nucleotides align to TRBD2. Germline V gives CDR1 SGHTA, CDR2 FQGNSA. The CDR3 has 18 amino acids. V shed 4 bases and J 3 bases; nucleotides not matched to a gene: 13. As DNA, the CDR3 is TGTGCCAGCAGCTCCCCTAGCGGGGGCCTCCTGGGAACAGATACGCAGTATTTT. Protein product: CASSSPSGGLLGTDTQYF.

J is TRBJ1-2 and V is TRBV2; D is unresolved. Germline CDR1 and CDR2: SNHLY and FYNNEI. Trimming removed 8 bases at V and 3 bases at J, with 10 bases between. This CDR3 spans 12 amino acids. CDR3 sequence (DNA): TGTGCCAGCGGCGACACTCACTATGGCTACACCTTC. Protein sequence: CASGDTHYGYTF.

This chain joins TRBV7-6 and TRBJ1-1; no clear D. The CDR3 has 16 amino acids. Trimming stripped 2 bases from V and 1 base from J, with 14 bases between. CDR1 and CDR2 (germline): SGHVS, FNYEAQ. The CDR3 DNA is TGTGCCAGCAGCTTAATCGTCGGTATCTCGAACACTGAAGCTTTCTTT. Amino acid sequence: CASSLIVGISNTEAFF.

The chain couples TRBV7-2 to TRBJ2-7, with unresolved D. The CDR3 is 13 residues long. V shed 1 base and J shed 3 bases, with 7 bases lying between them. CDR1 SGHTA and CDR2 FQGNSA come from the germline V gene. The CDR3 protein is CASSLGQFYEQYF. The CDR3 DNA reads as TGTGCCAGCAGCTTAGGCCAGTTCTACGAGCAGTACTTC.

The chain uses TRBV15 and TRBJ2-2; maybe TRBD1 (6 bases). V was trimmed by 3 bases and J by 0 bases, leaving 14 bases between them. Germline loops: CDR1 LNHNV, CDR2 YYDKDF (reference sequence). The CDR3 spans 17 residues. The CDR3 DNA follows: TGTGCCACCAGCAGCCCAACAGGGTTCGCGAACACCGGGGAGCTGTTTTTT. Encoded protein: CATSSPTGFANTGELFF.

J is TRBJ2-6 and V is TRBV28; unclear D gene. V lost 3 bases and J lost 0, with 0 bases in between. This CDR3 contains 13 residues. Germline-derived CDR1 and CDR2 are MDHEN and SYDVKM. CDR3 in amino acids: CASSFSGANVLTF. The CDR3 bases are TGTGCCAGCAGTTTCTCTGGGGCCAACGTCCTGACTTTC.

This chain joins TRBV5-1 and TRBJ2-2; either TRBD1 or TRBD2 may supply D (5 bases each). The CDR3 contains 15 residues. CDR1 is SGHRS, CDR2 YFSETQ, per germline. Trimming took off 4 bases at V and 0 bases at J, with 10 bases between the two ends. The CDR3 here is CASSPGPSNTGELFF. In nucleotides, the CDR3 is TGCGCCAGCAGCCCGGGACCTTCGAACACCGGGGAGCTGTTTTTT.

J is TRBJ1-1 and V is TRBV4-1, with a tentative D call TRBD1 (5 bases). The CDR3 runs 16 residues. CDR1 and CDR2 (germline): MGHRA, YSYEKL. V dropped 2 bases and J dropped 1 base, with 14 bases sitting between them. This CDR3 reads CASSQLPGLGNTEAFF. The CDR3 coding sequence is TGCGCCAGCAGCCAACTGCCGGGGCTAGGGAACACTGAAGCTTTCTTT.

The chain carries TRBV28 and TRBJ2-2; TRBD1 matches 7 bases. The J segment lost 3 bases and the V segment lost 4 bases, leaving 5 bases of the junction unmatched. This CDR3 has 15 amino acids. Germline values: CDR1 MDHEN, CDR2 SYDVKM. The CDR3 here is CASSSPGTDTGELFF. The CDR3 DNA is TGTGCCAGCAGTTCCCCCGGGACAGACACCGGGGAGCTGTTTTTT.

The chain uses TRBV6-6 and TRBJ1-1, with D possibly TRBD1 on 5 matching bases. Germline assignment: CDR1 MNHNY and CDR2 SVGAGI (reference sequence). The V end lost 0 bases, the J end lost 8 bases, and 7 bases lay between the germline ends. The CDR3 spans 12 residues. CDR3 nucleotides: TGTGCCAGCAGTTACTCGGGGGGAGAAGCTTTCTTT. Amino acids: CASSYSGGEAFF.

This clone was picked up one time. The chain is built from TRBV6-6 and TRBJ2-7; perhaps TRBD1 as D (7 bases). The germline V gene has CDR1 MNHNY and CDR2 SVGAGI (reference sequence). V was shortened by 10 bases and J by 0 bases, with 13 bases between the two germline ends. The CDR3 has 13 amino acids. The CDR3 is CATGRQGSYEQYF. The CDR3 DNA reads TGTGCCACCGGGAGACAGGGCTCCTACGAGCAGTACTTC.

The chain links TRBV7-9 to TRBJ2-2; D remains unclear. Looked up from germline, CDR1 is SEHNR and CDR2 is FQNEAQ (reference sequence). Between the trimmed V and J ends, which lost 2 bases and 3 bases, there was a span of 4 bases. The CDR3 runs 13 residues. This chain's CDR3 is CASSLWDTGELFF. The CDR3 DNA is TGTGCCAGCAGCTTATGGGACACCGGGGAGCTGTTTTTT.

J is TRBJ2-5 and V is TRBV5-1; TRBD1 aligns across 7 bases. Germline assignment: CDR1 SGHRS and CDR2 YFSETQ. The CDR3 covers 15 residues. Trimming at V came to 0 bases and at J to 5 bases, leaving 7 bases not matched to a gene. The CDR3 DNA is TGCGCCAGCAGCTTGGCGGCAGGGGGAGTTGAGACCCAGTACTTC. Translating it yields CASSLAAGGVETQYF.

The chain has TRBV28 and TRBJ2-7, with 12 nucleotides matching TRBD2. The germline CDR1 and CDR2 sequences are MDHEN and SYDVKM. Trimming removed 7 bases from V and 3 bases from J; junction bases left unmatched: 4. The CDR3 extends over 14 amino acids. As DNA, the CDR3 is TGTGCCAGCACGCTAGCGGGAGGGATCTACGAGCAGTACTTC. It specifies CASTLAGGIYEQYF.

CDR3 nucleotide sequence: TGTGCCAGCAGCCCCAGACGGGACAGTAACGAAAAACTGTTTTTT. Protein: CASSPRRDSNEKLFF. The chain couples TRBV9 to TRBJ1-4; 7 nucleotides match TRBD1. V lost 4 bases, J lost 8 bases, and 11 bases stayed unmatched. Looked up from germline, CDR1 is SGDLS and CDR2 is YYNGEE. The CDR3 runs to 15 residues. Using reference TRBV9 and TRBJ1-4 for the parts outside the CDR3, the full variable domain is DSGVTQTPKHLITATGQRVTLRCSPRSGDLSVYWYQQSLDQGLQFLIQYYNGEERAKGNILERFSAQQFPDLHSELNLSSLELGDSALYFCASSPRRDSNEKLFFGSGTQLSVL.

The V gene is TRBV5-4, the J gene TRBJ1-4, with D unresolved. Germline V lookup: CDR1 SGHNT, CDR2 YYREEE (reference sequence). With 4 bases removed from V and 2 bases from J, the gap between germline ends came to 9 bases. The CDR3 is 14 residues long. For the CDR3, the DNA is TGTGCCAGCAGCCGGGCACAGACTAATGAAAAACTGTTTTTT. Protein product: CASSRAQTNEKLFF. Full variable domain (missing parts from reference TRBV5-4 and TRBJ1-4): ETGVTQSPTHLIKTRGQQVTLRCSSQSGHNTVSWYQQALGQGPQFIFQYYREEENGRGNFPPRFSGLQFPNYSSELNVNALELDDSALYLCASSRAQTNEKLFFGSGTQLSVL.

In its sample, this clone was seen once. The chain joins TRBV5-5 to TRBJ1-5; D perhaps matches TRBD1 (5 bases). Between the trimmed V and J ends, which lost 4 bases and 7 bases, there was a span of 18 bases. The CDR3 totals 15 residues. The V gene's germline CDR1 is SGHKS and CDR2 YYEKEE (reference sequence). The CDR3, as DNA: TGTGCCAGCAGCCCGTCTCTCCGAGGGGCCCAGCCCCAGCATTTT. As protein: CASSPSLRGAQPQHF.

The chain uses TRBV10-2 and TRBJ2-1; TRBD1 aligns across 10 bases. V was pared by 8 bases and J by 4 bases, with 11 bases of the junction left unmatched. The CDR3 sequence is 16 residues long. From germline, CDR1 is WSHSY and CDR2 SAAADI. CDR3 region: CASRGMTGQGYNEQFF. The DNA of the CDR3 is TGCGCCAGCCGGGGGATGACGGGACAGGGGTACAATGAGCAGTTCTTC.

This chain's CDR3 is CASSLLTSGGRSSYNEQFF. The CDR3 DNA is TGCGCCAGCAGCTTGCTGACTAGCGGGGGGCGGAGCTCCTACAATGAGCAGTTCTTC. This chain joins TRBV5-1 and TRBJ2-1, with 13 positions matching TRBD2. With 1 base clipped from V and 0 bases from J, the junction kept 7 bases outside the gene matches. This CDR3 spans 19 amino acids. Germline assignment: CDR1 SGHRS and CDR2 YFSETQ.

Judged by abundance, this clone is large (0.1 to 1%). The rearrangement uses TRBV6-6 and TRBJ2-2; a weak D match, TRBD1 (5 bases). The V end lost 7 bases, the J end lost 4 bases, and 10 bases lay between the germline ends. The germline gives CDR1 MNHNY, CDR2 SVGAGI (reference sequence). This CDR3 comprises 13 residues. CDR3 in amino acids: CASMQGGTGELFF. In nucleotides, the CDR3 is TGTGCCAGCATGCAGGGCGGCACCGGGGAGCTGTTTTTT.

The chain carries TRBV5-6 and TRBJ1-4, with D unclear. Germline-derived CDR1 and CDR2 are SGHDT and YYEEEE. The V end was cut by 3 bases, the J end by 8 bases, with 11 bases between. The CDR3 runs to 13 residues. The CDR3 nucleotides are TGTGCCAGCAGCTCGGGATCTCGAGAAAAACTGTTTTTT. Translated: CASSSGSREKLFF.

V and J are TRBV27 and TRBJ1-5, with no clear D. The germline CDR1 and CDR2 sequences are MNHEY and SMNVEV (reference sequence). This CDR3 has 13 amino acids. The V end was cut by 2 bases, the J end by 7 bases, with 9 bases between. CDR3 residues: CASSLERRQPQHF. In nucleotides, the CDR3 is TGTGCCAGCAGTTTAGAACGAAGACAGCCCCAGCATTTT.

V and J are TRBV19 and TRBJ1-5; 8 nucleotides match TRBD1. Germline CDR1 LNHDA, CDR2 SQIVND (reference sequence). The CDR3 has 16 residues. With V trimmed by 4 bases and J by 5 bases, 10 bases remained unmatched. The CDR3 bases are TGTGCCAGTAGTACCCTCGACAGGGGCTCATATCAGCCCCAGCATTTT. Translation: CASSTLDRGSYQPQHF.